The rows below give T cell receptor beta chains drawn from one sample of a study of T cell responses to AZD1222 COVID-19 vaccine. The protocol was immunoSEQ multiplex PCR, while the TCRdb copy is restricted to in-frame clones and leaves out a portion. The sample records approximately 150,000 clones, approximately 90% being singletons. The source material was peripheral blood, sampled 28 days after the second AZD1222 dose. The receptor source for this set is an adult who received the AZD1222 COVID-19 vaccine. Each CDR3 is given with its conserved first and last residue. The D gene is left open where the match is weak. Clone size appears in some rows only: once, few, many, or a class for an expanded clone.

D gene: TRBD1
J gene: TRBJ2-5
V gene: TRBV6-6
clone size: -
CDR3 DNA: TGTGCCAGCAGTTACCAGGGACAGGGAGAAGAGACCCAGTACTTC
CDR3 protein: CASSYQGQGEETQYF

D gene: TRBD1
J gene: TRBJ1-2
V gene: TRBV27
clone size: -
CDR3 DNA: TGTGCCAGCAGTCCAGGGGACAGGGTCTATGGCTACACCTTC
CDR3 protein: CASSPGDRVYGYTF

D gene: -
J gene: TRBJ1-1
V gene: TRBV11-2
clone size: few
CDR3 DNA: TGTGCCAGCAGCTTAGTTGTAGGACGCACTGAAGCTTTCTTT
CDR3 protein: CASSLVVGRTEAFF

D gene: -
J gene: TRBJ1-1
V gene: TRBV19
clone size: -
CDR3 DNA: TGTGCCAGTAGTATATCAGGACTTTACAACACTGAAGCTTTCTTT
CDR3 protein: CASSISGLYNTEAFF

D gene: TRBD1
J gene: TRBJ1-1
V gene: TRBV20-1
clone size: -
CDR3 DNA: TGCAGTGCTAGTGGGACAGGGGACACTGAAGCTTTCTTT
CDR3 protein: CSASGTGDTEAFF

D gene: -
J gene: TRBJ2-4
V gene: TRBV9
clone size: once
CDR3 DNA: TGTGCCAGCAGCGTAGGAGGGTATGGAAACATTCAGTACTTC
CDR3 protein: CASSVGGYGNIQYF

D gene: -
J gene: TRBJ1-2
V gene: TRBV6-1
clone size: once
CDR3 DNA: TGTGCCAGCAGTTATGGGCGCGGTGGTGCTGGCTACACCTTC
CDR3 protein: CASSYGRGGAGYTF

D gene: -
J gene: TRBJ1-1
V gene: TRBV12-3/TRBV12-4
clone size: once
CDR3 DNA: TGTGCCAGCAGTTTAAGCCAGGACACTGAAGCTTTCTTT
CDR3 protein: CASSLSQDTEAFF

D gene: TRBD1
J gene: TRBJ2-1
V gene: TRBV27
clone size: -
CDR3 DNA: TGTGCCAGCAGACAGGGGTTATACAATGAGCAGTTCTTC
CDR3 protein: CASRQGLYNEQFF

D gene: -
J gene: TRBJ1-1
V gene: TRBV5-1
clone size: -
CDR3 DNA: TGCGCCAGCAGCTTGATGGGGGGGATTGGTTTCTTT
CDR3 protein: CASSLMGGIGFF

D gene: -
J gene: TRBJ1-6
V gene: TRBV6-6
clone size: -
CDR3 DNA: TGTGCCAGCAGCCCCAGGGGAGTGGATTCACCCCTCCACTTT
CDR3 protein: CASSPRGVDSPLHF

D gene: -
J gene: TRBJ1-5
V gene: TRBV19
clone size: -
CDR3 DNA: TGTGCCAGTAGTATTGGGTACAGGACCGATGGCAATCAGCCCCAGCATTTT
CDR3 protein: CASSIGYRTDGNQPQHF

D gene: -
J gene: TRBJ1-1
V gene: TRBV11-1
clone size: -
CDR3 DNA: TGTGCCAGCAGCTTCGCCGTCGGGAACACTGAAGCTTTCTTT
CDR3 protein: CASSFAVGNTEAFF

D gene: TRBD1
J gene: TRBJ2-7
V gene: TRBV7-2
clone size: -
CDR3 DNA: TGTGCCAGCAGCTTAGCGGGGACAGACTACGAGCAGTACTTC
CDR3 protein: CASSLAGTDYEQYF

D gene: -
J gene: TRBJ1-2
V gene: TRBV7-2
clone size: -
CDR3 DNA: TGTGCCAGCAGCTTAGCGCTTCGGGGTGGCTACACCTTC
CDR3 protein: CASSLALRGGYTF

D gene: -
J gene: TRBJ2-3
V gene: TRBV25-1
clone size: -
CDR3 DNA: TGTGCCAGCAGTGCGGCATCAAGCTTCACAGATACGCAGTATTTT
CDR3 protein: CASSAASSFTDTQYF

D gene: TRBD1
J gene: TRBJ1-6
V gene: TRBV6-5
clone size: -
CDR3 DNA: TGTGCCAGCAACCTACAGGGGCTCGTCGATTCACCCCTCCACTTT
CDR3 protein: CASNLQGLVDSPLHF

D gene: -
J gene: TRBJ1-1
V gene: TRBV6-5
clone size: -
CDR3 DNA: TGTGCCAGATATCGTGGGGGCATGCACACTGAAGCTTTCTTT
CDR3 protein: CARYRGGMHTEAFF

D gene: -
J gene: TRBJ1-1
V gene: TRBV29-1
clone size: -
CDR3 DNA: TGCAGCGTTGGGGCAGGGCGAACTGAAGCTTTCTTT
CDR3 protein: CSVGAGRTEAFF

D gene: TRBD2
J gene: TRBJ2-3
V gene: TRBV7-2
clone size: -
CDR3 DNA: TGTGCCAGCAGCTTAGCGGGACTAGCGGGGGCCCCTACGCAGTATTTT
CDR3 protein: CASSLAGLAGAPTQYF

D gene: TRBD1
J gene: TRBJ1-1
V gene: TRBV5-4
clone size: -
CDR3 DNA: TGTGCCAGCAGCCTAGACAGGGGACAAGTGTCTGAAGCTTTCTTT
CDR3 protein: CASSLDRGQVSEAFF

D gene: TRBD1
J gene: TRBJ2-2
V gene: TRBV2
clone size: few
CDR3 DNA: TGTGCCAGCAGTGTGGACAGGTCAACAATGGGGGAGCTGTTTTTT
CDR3 protein: CASSVDRSTMGELFF

D gene: -
J gene: TRBJ1-3
V gene: TRBV6-1
clone size: -
CDR3 DNA: TGTGCCAGCAGTGAATACCCTTACCGCGGGGCCTCTGGAAACACCATATATTTT
CDR3 protein: CASSEYPYRGASGNTIYF

D gene: TRBD1
J gene: TRBJ1-2
V gene: TRBV10-3
clone size: -
CDR3 DNA: TGTGCCATCAGTGAGTCGGCAGGGGGCGGCTATGGCTACACCTTC
CDR3 protein: CAISESAGGGYGYTF

D gene: -
J gene: TRBJ1-5
V gene: TRBV12-3/TRBV12-4
clone size: -
CDR3 DNA: TGTGCCAGCAGTTGGACACCTCAGCCCCAGCATTTT
CDR3 protein: CASSWTPQPQHF

D gene: TRBD1
J gene: TRBJ2-3
V gene: TRBV28
clone size: -
CDR3 DNA: TGTGCCAGCAGTTTAGGGGACAGGGGTGCAGATACGCAGTATTTT
CDR3 protein: CASSLGDRGADTQYF

D gene: TRBD2
J gene: TRBJ2-1
V gene: TRBV7-8
clone size: once
CDR3 DNA: TGTGCCAGCAGCTTACGAACTAGCGGGGGGGGTAACAATGAGCAGTTCTTC
CDR3 protein: CASSLRTSGGGNNEQFF

D gene: -
J gene: TRBJ1-6
V gene: TRBV2
clone size: -
CDR3 DNA: TGTGCCAGCAGTGAAGGGAGTGACGGGTATAATTCACCCCTCCACTTT
CDR3 protein: CASSEGSDGYNSPLHF

D gene: -
J gene: TRBJ2-3
V gene: TRBV2
clone size: -
CDR3 DNA: TGTGCCAGCTTGTATCACACAGATACGCAGTATTTT
CDR3 protein: CASLYHTDTQYF

D gene: TRBD2
J gene: TRBJ2-1
V gene: TRBV6-6
clone size: -
CDR3 DNA: TGTGCCACGCATCGACTAGCCACCTACAATGAGCAGTTCTTC
CDR3 protein: CATHRLATYNEQFF

D gene: -
J gene: TRBJ1-3
V gene: TRBV3-1/TRBV3-2
clone size: -
CDR3 DNA: TGTGCCAGCAGCCAGACCCAAGGAAACACCATATATTTT
CDR3 protein: CASSQTQGNTIYF

D gene: -
J gene: TRBJ2-7
V gene: TRBV7-3
clone size: once
CDR3 DNA: TGTGCCAGCAGCTTAAAGGGTCCACACGGCGAGCAGTACTTC
CDR3 protein: CASSLKGPHGEQYF

D gene: -
J gene: TRBJ1-4
V gene: TRBV13
clone size: -
CDR3 DNA: TGTGCCAGCAGCTTAGGCCGTCTCCCTCTAGGGAAACTGTTTTTT
CDR3 protein: CASSLGRLPLGKLFF

D gene: -
J gene: TRBJ1-5
V gene: TRBV11-3
clone size: -
CDR3 DNA: TGTGCCAGCAGCCTAGAAGGTACCGTCAGCCGTCAGCCCCAGCATTTT
CDR3 protein: CASSLEGTVSRQPQHF

D gene: TRBD1
J gene: TRBJ1-5
V gene: TRBV27
clone size: -
CDR3 DNA: TGTGCCAGCAGTTCTTCCGGGACAGGGGACAATCAGCCCCAGCATTTT
CDR3 protein: CASSSSGTGDNQPQHF

D gene: TRBD1
J gene: TRBJ2-2
V gene: TRBV6-5
clone size: -
CDR3 DNA: TGTGCCAGCAGCCCAAGACAGGGTATGGGCGGGGAGCTGTTTTTT
CDR3 protein: CASSPRQGMGGELFF

D gene: TRBD1
J gene: TRBJ1-4
V gene: TRBV10-1
clone size: -
CDR3 DNA: TGCGCCAGCAGCCCCGGACAGGGGGCGAGTGAAAAACTGTTTTTT
CDR3 protein: CASSPGQGASEKLFF

D gene: -
J gene: TRBJ1-1
V gene: TRBV30
clone size: -
CDR3 DNA: TGTGCCTGGAGTGCCGTCTCTGAAGCTTTCTTT
CDR3 protein: CAWSAVSEAFF

D gene: -
J gene: TRBJ1-2
V gene: TRBV18
clone size: -
CDR3 DNA: TGTGCCAGCTCGATGAGTTCTACAAGCAACTATGGCTACACCTTC
CDR3 protein: CASSMSSTSNYGYTF

D gene: -
J gene: TRBJ2-7
V gene: TRBV7-9
clone size: -
CDR3 DNA: TGTGCCAGCAGCTTAGGGGGGGCAGCTACCTACGAGCAGTACTTC
CDR3 protein: CASSLGGAATYEQYF

D gene: -
J gene: TRBJ1-5
V gene: TRBV7-9
clone size: -
CDR3 DNA: TGTGCCAGCAGCTTAGCGGGGGGAGTGGGGAGCAATCAGCCCCAGCATTTT
CDR3 protein: CASSLAGGVGSNQPQHF

D gene: TRBD1
J gene: TRBJ1-4
V gene: TRBV11-2
clone size: -
CDR3 DNA: TGTGCCAGCAGCTTGCCGGGACAGAGAAATGAAAAACTGTTTTTT
CDR3 protein: CASSLPGQRNEKLFF

D gene: TRBD1
J gene: TRBJ1-2
V gene: TRBV2
clone size: once
CDR3 DNA: TGTGCCAGCAGTGAAGCCCGGGACAGTACTTTCACCTTC
CDR3 protein: CASSEARDSTFTF